Listed below are T cell receptor beta chains from one sample, sequenced in a study of blood T cells in healthy people across ages. TCRdb re-called the 5' RACE reads with MiXCR, one entry per CDR3 protein. The table has around 800,000 distinct CDR3 sequences, 46% seen once. The source material was blood. The receptor set was obtained from a man of 80 years or more in good health. Each CDR3 is given with its conserved first and last residue. The D gene is left open where the match is weak. The size field is filled for only some rows; it gives once, few, many or a size class.

d_call: NA
j_call: TRBJ2-5
clone_size: few
v_call: TRBV9
cdr3_aa: CASSVQGGGEETQYF
cdr3_nt: TGTGCCAGCAGCGTACAGGGAGGCGGCGAGGAGACCCAGTACTTC

d_call: NA
j_call: TRBJ2-7
clone_size: NA
v_call: TRBV7-2
cdr3_aa: CASSLIPDSGEQYF
cdr3_nt: TGTGCCAGCAGCTTAATCCCTGACTCGGGGGAGCAGTACTTC

d_call: NA
j_call: TRBJ2-5
clone_size: few
v_call: TRBV20-1
cdr3_aa: CSARAHSAETQYF
cdr3_nt: TGCAGTGCTAGAGCGCATTCAGCGGAGACCCAGTACTTC

d_call: NA
j_call: TRBJ2-1
clone_size: NA
v_call: TRBV7-3
cdr3_aa: CASSLGLMRQYNEQFF
cdr3_nt: TGTGCCAGCAGCTTAGGCCTTATGAGACAGTACAATGAGCAGTTCTTC

d_call: TRBD2
j_call: TRBJ2-1
clone_size: NA
v_call: TRBV6-2/TRBV6-3
cdr3_aa: CASSTPSSGIFNEQFF
cdr3_nt: TGTGCCAGCAGCACCCCCTCCAGCGGGATCTTTAATGAGCAGTTCTTC

d_call: NA
j_call: TRBJ1-6
clone_size: NA
v_call: TRBV14
cdr3_aa: CASSQELRLSPLHF
cdr3_nt: TGTGCCAGCAGCCAAGAATTGCGGCTTTCACCCCTCCACTTT

d_call: TRBD2
j_call: TRBJ2-5
clone_size: many
v_call: TRBV12-3/TRBV12-4
cdr3_aa: CASVRTSDPLTETQYF
cdr3_nt: TGTGCCAGCGTCCGGACTAGCGATCCGCTAACCGAGACCCAGTACTTC

d_call: NA
j_call: TRBJ2-1
clone_size: few
v_call: TRBV24-1
cdr3_aa: CAPRQIYNEQFF
cdr3_nt: TGTGCCCCCCGACAGATATACAATGAGCAGTTCTTC

d_call: TRBD2
j_call: TRBJ2-1
clone_size: NA
v_call: TRBV20-1
cdr3_aa: CSARDHSGRRDEQFF
cdr3_nt: TGCAGTGCTAGAGATCACAGCGGGAGGAGAGATGAGCAGTTCTTC

d_call: TRBD1
j_call: TRBJ2-3
clone_size: NA
v_call: TRBV28
cdr3_aa: CASSSDRDATSTDTQYF
cdr3_nt: TGTGCCAGCAGTTCAGACAGGGACGCTACTAGCACAGATACGCAGTATTTT

d_call: NA
j_call: TRBJ1-6
clone_size: NA
v_call: TRBV9
cdr3_aa: CASSVAPDSPLHF
cdr3_nt: TGTGCCAGCAGCGTAGCCCCGGATTCACCCCTCCACTTT

d_call: NA
j_call: TRBJ1-2
clone_size: NA
v_call: TRBV5-1
cdr3_aa: CASRPGDDYGYTF
cdr3_nt: TGCGCCAGCCGCCCAGGTGACGACTATGGCTACACCTTC

d_call: NA
j_call: TRBJ2-7
clone_size: many
v_call: TRBV4-2
cdr3_aa: CASSQEVVYEQYF
cdr3_nt: TGTGCCAGCAGCCAAGAGGTGGTCTACGAGCAGTACTTC

d_call: TRBD2
j_call: TRBJ2-7
clone_size: NA
v_call: TRBV12-3/TRBV12-4
cdr3_aa: CASSLEAGVAEQYF
cdr3_nt: TGTGCTAGCAGTTTAGAAGCGGGAGTAGCCGAGCAGTACTTC

d_call: TRBD1
j_call: TRBJ1-1
clone_size: NA
v_call: TRBV15
cdr3_aa: CATSKPGQGRIEAFF
cdr3_nt: TGTGCCACCAGCAAGCCAGGACAGGGAAGAATTGAAGCTTTCTTT

d_call: NA
j_call: TRBJ2-1
clone_size: NA
v_call: TRBV4-2
cdr3_aa: CASSQLNAASLGEQFF
cdr3_nt: TGTGCTAGCAGCCAATTAAACGCGGCTAGCTTAGGTGAGCAGTTCTTC

d_call: TRBD1
j_call: TRBJ2-5
clone_size: NA
v_call: TRBV5-1
cdr3_aa: CASSNRQGQETQYF
cdr3_nt: TGCGCCAGCAGCAATAGACAGGGGCAAGAGACCCAGTACTTC

d_call: TRBD1
j_call: TRBJ2-3
clone_size: NA
v_call: TRBV11-3
cdr3_aa: CASSQVPGQGADTQYF
cdr3_nt: TGTGCCAGCAGCCAGGTGCCGGGACAGGGAGCAGATACGCAGTATTTT

d_call: NA
j_call: TRBJ2-3
clone_size: NA
v_call: TRBV27
cdr3_aa: CASSRMAVTDTQYF
cdr3_nt: TGTGCCAGCAGTAGAATGGCTGTGACAGATACGCAGTATTTT

d_call: NA
j_call: TRBJ2-5
clone_size: NA
v_call: TRBV5-1
cdr3_aa: CASSSTRGRGEQYF
cdr3_nt: TGCGCCAGCAGCTCGACCCGAGGGAGAGGGGAGCAGTACTTC

d_call: NA
j_call: TRBJ2-7
clone_size: NA
v_call: TRBV4-3
cdr3_aa: CASSPQRFVDEQYF
cdr3_nt: TGCGCCAGCAGCCCACAGCGATTTGTCGACGAGCAGTACTTC

d_call: NA
j_call: TRBJ1-5
clone_size: once
v_call: TRBV12-3/TRBV12-4
cdr3_aa: CASSFGWDKTQLQHF
cdr3_nt: TGTGCCAGCAGTTTCGGTTGGGACAAAACGCAGCTCCAGCATTTT

d_call: TRBD1
j_call: TRBJ2-7
clone_size: NA
v_call: TRBV28
cdr3_aa: CASSLGGTGQNEQYF
cdr3_nt: TGTGCCAGCAGTTTAGGAGGGACAGGGCAGAACGAGCAGTACTTC

d_call: NA
j_call: TRBJ2-7
clone_size: NA
v_call: TRBV27
cdr3_aa: CASSVTLAYEQYF
cdr3_nt: TGTGCCAGCAGTGTGACACTTGCCTACGAGCAGTACTTC

d_call: NA
j_call: TRBJ2-3
clone_size: NA
v_call: TRBV14
cdr3_aa: CASSQVQGRETQYF
cdr3_nt: TGTGCCAGCAGCCAAGTACAGGGACGAGAGACGCAGTATTTT

d_call: NA
j_call: TRBJ2-3
clone_size: NA
v_call: TRBV15
cdr3_aa: CATNRLTGTDTQYF
cdr3_nt: TGTGCCACCAACAGACTGACCGGGACAGATACGCAGTATTTT

d_call: NA
j_call: TRBJ2-1
clone_size: NA
v_call: TRBV19
cdr3_aa: CASAPGRNNEQFF
cdr3_nt: TGTGCCAGTGCCCCGGGACGGAACAATGAGCAGTTCTTC

d_call: NA
j_call: TRBJ1-5
clone_size: NA
v_call: TRBV6-1
cdr3_aa: CASSQNRVEAHSNQPQHF
cdr3_nt: TGTGCCAGCAGCCAAAACAGGGTGGAGGCTCATAGCAATCAGCCCCAGCATTTT

d_call: TRBD1
j_call: TRBJ2-3
clone_size: NA
v_call: TRBV5-1
cdr3_aa: CASRTERGLGADTQYF
cdr3_nt: TGCGCCAGCAGAACAGAAAGGGGGCTTGGAGCAGATACGCAGTATTTT

d_call: NA
j_call: TRBJ1-5
clone_size: few
v_call: TRBV12-3/TRBV12-4
cdr3_aa: CASSPPDTNQPQHF
cdr3_nt: TGTGCCAGCAGTCCCCCGGACACCAATCAGCCCCAGCATTTT

d_call: NA
j_call: TRBJ2-3
clone_size: many
v_call: TRBV5-5
cdr3_aa: CASSSRGVYTDTQYF
cdr3_nt: TGTGCCAGCAGCTCTCGGGGAGTGTACACAGATACGCAGTATTTT

d_call: TRBD1
j_call: TRBJ2-5
clone_size: NA
v_call: TRBV7-2
cdr3_aa: CASSVETGSFNEQYF
cdr3_nt: TGTGCCAGCAGCGTCGAGACAGGGAGTTTCAATGAGCAGTACTTC

d_call: TRBD2
j_call: TRBJ2-3
clone_size: NA
v_call: TRBV7-2
cdr3_aa: CASSLSGKADTQYF
cdr3_nt: TGTGCCAGCAGCTTAAGCGGGAAAGCTGATACGCAGTATTTT

d_call: NA
j_call: TRBJ2-7
clone_size: NA
v_call: TRBV20-1
cdr3_aa: CSATEGGTSHYEQYF
cdr3_nt: TGCAGTGCCACTGAGGGTGGCACCTCTCACTACGAGCAGTACTTC

d_call: NA
j_call: TRBJ2-1
clone_size: NA
v_call: TRBV20-1
cdr3_aa: CSARGHHGTGEQFF
cdr3_nt: TGCAGTGCTAGGGGACACCACGGAACGGGGGAGCAGTTCTTC

d_call: TRBD2
j_call: TRBJ2-3
clone_size: few
v_call: TRBV5-5
cdr3_aa: CASSLFTSGNTDTQYF
cdr3_nt: TGTGCCAGCAGCCTATTTACTAGCGGGAACACAGATACGCAGTATTTT

d_call: NA
j_call: TRBJ2-5
clone_size: many
v_call: TRBV24-1
cdr3_aa: CATSDPRGYQETQYF
cdr3_nt: TGTGCCACCAGTGATCCCCGGGGGTACCAAGAGACCCAGTACTTC

d_call: TRBD1
j_call: TRBJ2-3
clone_size: few
v_call: TRBV7-2
cdr3_aa: CASSQGVADTQYF
cdr3_nt: TGTGCCAGCAGCCAGGGGGTAGCAGATACGCAGTATTTT

d_call: NA
j_call: TRBJ2-3
clone_size: NA
v_call: TRBV6-1
cdr3_aa: CASILGDTQYF
cdr3_nt: TGTGCCAGCATCTTAGGAGATACGCAGTATTTT

d_call: TRBD2
j_call: TRBJ2-7
clone_size: many
v_call: TRBV7-9
cdr3_aa: CASSTRSGTSTYEQYF
cdr3_nt: TGTGCCAGCAGCACCCGCTCCGGGACTAGTACCTACGAGCAGTACTTC

d_call: NA
j_call: TRBJ2-3
clone_size: NA
v_call: TRBV4-1
cdr3_aa: CASSQVGIDTQYF
cdr3_nt: TGCGCCAGCAGCCAAGTGGGTATAGATACGCAGTATTTT

d_call: NA
j_call: TRBJ2-7
clone_size: NA
v_call: TRBV5-4
cdr3_aa: CASSTRGGVLYEQYF
cdr3_nt: TGTGCCAGCAGCACCCGCGGAGGGGTTTTGTACGAGCAGTACTTC

d_call: NA
j_call: TRBJ2-2
clone_size: few
v_call: TRBV7-2
cdr3_aa: CASSPFKGNTGELFF
cdr3_nt: TGTGCCAGCAGCCCATTTAAGGGAAACACCGGGGAGCTGTTTTTT

d_call: TRBD2
j_call: TRBJ2-2
clone_size: many
v_call: TRBV20-1
cdr3_aa: CSAPGLAGNTGELFF
cdr3_nt: TGCAGTGCTCCGGGTCTAGCGGGGAACACCGGGGAGCTGTTTTTT

d_call: TRBD2
j_call: TRBJ2-5
clone_size: NA
v_call: TRBV12-5
cdr3_aa: CASGTPGTSFETQYF
cdr3_nt: TGTGCTAGTGGAACCCCCGGGACTAGCTTTGAGACCCAGTACTTC

d_call: TRBD2
j_call: TRBJ2-7
clone_size: NA
v_call: TRBV7-2
cdr3_aa: CASSSTSGSNYEQYF
cdr3_nt: TGTGCCAGCAGTTCTACTAGCGGGAGTAACTACGAGCAGTACTTC

d_call: NA
j_call: TRBJ2-1
clone_size: NA
v_call: TRBV5-1
cdr3_aa: CASSTPLAYNEQFF
cdr3_nt: TGCGCCAGCAGTACTCCTCTCGCGTACAATGAGCAGTTCTTC

d_call: NA
j_call: TRBJ2-3
clone_size: NA
v_call: TRBV29-1
cdr3_aa: CSVVSSTDTQYF
cdr3_nt: TGCAGCGTTGTCTCCAGTACAGATACGCAGTATTTT

d_call: TRBD1
j_call: TRBJ2-2
clone_size: NA
v_call: TRBV24-1
cdr3_aa: CATSQTGTTGELFF
cdr3_nt: TGTGCCACCAGCCAGACAGGGACCACCGGGGAGCTGTTTTTT

d_call: TRBD1
j_call: TRBJ2-1
clone_size: few
v_call: TRBV7-2
cdr3_aa: CASSFKQGPPGNEQFF
cdr3_nt: TGTGCCAGCAGCTTCAAACAGGGGCCACCCGGGAATGAGCAGTTCTTC